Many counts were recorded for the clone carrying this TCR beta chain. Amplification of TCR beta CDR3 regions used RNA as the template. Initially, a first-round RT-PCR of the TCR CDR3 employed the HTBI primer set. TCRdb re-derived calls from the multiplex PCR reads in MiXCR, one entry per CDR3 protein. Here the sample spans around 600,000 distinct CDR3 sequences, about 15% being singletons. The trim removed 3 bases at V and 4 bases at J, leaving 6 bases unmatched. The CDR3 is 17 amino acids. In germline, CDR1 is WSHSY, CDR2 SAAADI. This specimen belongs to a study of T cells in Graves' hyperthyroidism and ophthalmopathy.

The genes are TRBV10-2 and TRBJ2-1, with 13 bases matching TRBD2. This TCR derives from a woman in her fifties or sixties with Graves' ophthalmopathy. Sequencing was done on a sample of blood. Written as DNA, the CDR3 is TGCGCCAGCAGTGATGGAGGACTAGCGGGAGTGTACAATGAGCAGTTCTTC. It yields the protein CASSDGGLAGVYNEQFF.